The 10 T cell receptor beta chains below all came from one sample that was sequenced in a study of T cell responses to AZD1222 COVID-19 vaccine. Measured with immunoSEQ multiplex PCR; TCRdb has only the in-frame clones, and not every one. This sample has 90,000 to 120,000 clones; about 89% occur once, and the top ten carry about 3.1%. The specimen comprised peripheral blood, sampled 28 days after the second dose of the MenACWY control vaccine. All receptors come from an adult who received the MenACWY meningococcal vaccine as a control.

The V and J genes are TRBV4-2 and TRBJ1-2; TRBD1 matches 12 bases. Germline CDR1 is LGHNA and CDR2 is YNFKEQ. CDR3 length equals 16 residues. The junction had 8 bases not matched to a gene; V was cut back by 1 base and J by 8 bases. The CDR3 loop reads CASSQVGQGARGGYTF. In DNA form, the CDR3 reads TGTGCCAGCAGCCAAGTGGGACAGGGGGCTCGGGGAGGCTACACCTTC.

The chain has TRBV2 and TRBJ1-4; 9 nucleotides agree with TRBD1. CDR1 is SNHLY and CDR2 is FYNNEI in the germline V gene. Trimming cost V 5 bases and J 5 bases; bases outside gene matches: 9. This CDR3 has 16 residues. As DNA, the CDR3 is TGTGCCAGCAGTTTACAGGGGGCGGATGTGAATGAAAAACTGTTTTTT. This translates into CASSLQGADVNEKLFF. The full variable domain, completed using reference TRBV2 and TRBJ1-4, is EPEVTQTPSHQVTQMGQEVILRCVPISNHLYFYWYRQILGQKVEFLVSFYNNEISEKSEIFDDQFSVERPDGSNFTLKIRSTKLEDSAMYFCASSLQGADVNEKLFFGSGTQLSVL.

The chain uses TRBV6-5 and TRBJ1-1, with D possibly matching TRBD1 (6 bases). The V gene lost 5 bases and the J gene lost 0 bases, with 10 bases spanning the gap. CDR3 size: 14 residues. Germline assignment: CDR1 MNHEY and CDR2 SVGAGI. CDR3 nucleotide sequence: TGTGCCAGCAGTAGGACAGAACTGAACACTGAAGCTTTCTTT. Its protein product is CASSRTELNTEAFF.

The chain combines TRBV19 with TRBJ1-2; D gene ambiguous. CDR1 and CDR2 (germline): LNHDA, SQIVND (reference sequence). V was clipped by 8 bases and J by 4 bases, with 17 bases between them. This CDR3 comprises 14 residues. The CDR3 reads CASSKGGRLYGYTF. The CDR3 DNA follows: TGTGCCAGTTCAAAGGGAGGCAGACTCTATGGCTACACCTTC.

This chain uses TRBV6-2 or TRBV6-3 with TRBJ1-6; TRBD1 matches at 10 bases. CDR1 MNHEY and CDR2 SVGEGT come from the germline V gene. The junction had 22 bases not matched to a gene; V was cut back by 5 bases and J by 9 bases. CDR3 length equals 20 residues. CDR3 loop: CASSMSPIRDRGGKGSPLHF. The CDR3 DNA sequence: TGTGCCAGCAGTATGTCGCCGATCCGGGACAGGGGCGGTAAAGGTTCACCCCTCCACTTT.

The rearrangement links TRBV7-3 to TRBJ2-3; D is possibly TRBD1 or TRBD2 (6 bases each). V was clipped by 5 bases and J by 6 bases, with 18 bases between them. Per the germline V gene, CDR1 is SGHTA and CDR2 is FQGTGA. The CDR3 is 15 amino acids. In nucleotides, the CDR3 is TGTGCCAGCAGCCCCTTAGGGGGGCGTGGGGATACGCAGTATTTT. It is translated as CASSPLGGRGDTQYF.

The chain uses TRBV19 and TRBJ2-1; 12 bases line up with TRBD2. Germline CDR1 LNHDA, CDR2 SQIVND (reference sequence). Trimming removed 7 bases from V and 4 bases from J; junction bases left unmatched: 8. CDR3 size: 16 residues. CDR3: CASTLTSGGSYNEQFF. DNA for the CDR3: TGTGCCAGTACCCTGACTAGCGGGGGCTCTTACAATGAGCAGTTCTTC.

The CDR3 bases are TGCGCCAGCAGCCAAGAAGGACAGGGGACATACGAGCAGTACTTC. Amino acid sequence: CASSQEGQGTYEQYF. The V call is TRBV4-1, the J call TRBJ2-7, with 9 bases fitting TRBD1. CDR1 is MGHRA, CDR2 YSYEKL, per germline. The V segment lost 0 bases and the J segment 4 bases; nucleotides outside the gene matches: 4. The CDR3 has 15 amino acids.

V gene TRBV6-5 combines with J gene TRBJ2-2; possible D gene TRBD2, 5 bases. Germline V lookup: CDR1 MNHEY, CDR2 SVGAGI. V was pared by 10 bases and J by 5 bases, with 20 bases between. This CDR3 region has 15 residues. CDR3 in amino acids: CATSAVGGGTGELFF. In nucleotides, the CDR3 is TGTGCCACCTCGGCGGTCGGCGGCGGGACCGGGGAGCTGTTTTTT.

The rearrangement joins TRBV7-2 to TRBJ2-1; 8 bases line up with TRBD1. V dropped 4 bases and J dropped 14; count of bases not matched to a gene: 13. Germline V gene sequence: CDR1 SGHTA, CDR2 FQGNSA. The CDR3 runs 14 residues. The CDR3 protein is CASSSYLSTGEEFF. The CDR3 coding sequence is TGTGCCAGCAGCTCCTACCTATCGACAGGGGAAGAGTTCTTC.